This T cell receptor beta chain was identified in a study of T-cell reconstitution after alpha-beta-depleted transplantation in children. The study's findings and limits: Once a year had passed after transplant, T-cell counts and diversity came mostly from newly produced T cells. From surviving recipient T cells and thymic progenitors came the high day-60 TCRbeta diversity observed in some patients. Two months or so post-transplant, alpha-beta T cells reportedly derived from several hundred expanded graft clones.

Germline-derived CDR1 and CDR2 are SGHTA and FQGNSA. Trimming left V 2 bases short and J 3 bases short, with 6 bases between. CDR3 size: 13 residues. The TCRbeta library incorporated unique molecular identifiers. MiXCR, run by TCRdb on the PCR reads, gives a single entry per CDR3 protein. The sample shows 580,000 or so distinct CDR3 sequences, roughly 24% of them seen only once. This clonotype showed up many times. Its antigen is unknown. The chain has TRBV7-2 and TRBJ2-3; no reliable D call. This TCR came from a boy less than two years old who had a stem cell transplant for acute myeloid leukemia, so the T cells may come from the graft donor. The source material was PBMCs, mostly from graft donor cells, sampled 360 days after TCRalphabeta/CD19-depleted stem cell transplant. The CDR3 loop is CASSLRRTDTQYF. CDR3 sequence (DNA): TGTGCCAGCAGCTTAAGGCGGACAGATACGCAGTATTTT.